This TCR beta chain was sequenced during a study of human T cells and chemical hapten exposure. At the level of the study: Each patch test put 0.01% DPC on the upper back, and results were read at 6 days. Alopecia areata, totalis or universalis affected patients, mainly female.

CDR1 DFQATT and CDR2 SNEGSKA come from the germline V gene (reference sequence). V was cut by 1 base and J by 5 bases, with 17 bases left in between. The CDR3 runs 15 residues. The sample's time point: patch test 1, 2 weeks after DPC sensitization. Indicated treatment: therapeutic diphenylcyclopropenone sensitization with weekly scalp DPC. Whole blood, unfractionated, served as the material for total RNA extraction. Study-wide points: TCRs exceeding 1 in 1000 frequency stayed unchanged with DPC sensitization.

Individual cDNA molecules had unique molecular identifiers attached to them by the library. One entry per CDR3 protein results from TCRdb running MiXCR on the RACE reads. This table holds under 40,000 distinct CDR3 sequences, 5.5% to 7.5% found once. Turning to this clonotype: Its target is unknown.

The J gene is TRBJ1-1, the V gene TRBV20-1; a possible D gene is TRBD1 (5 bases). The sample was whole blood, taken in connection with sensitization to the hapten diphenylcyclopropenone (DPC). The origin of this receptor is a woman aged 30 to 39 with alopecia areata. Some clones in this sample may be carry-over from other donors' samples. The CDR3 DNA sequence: TGCAGTGCTAGAGCCCCGACAGAGGACGGGACTGAAGCTTTCTTT. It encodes CSARAPTEDGTEAFF.